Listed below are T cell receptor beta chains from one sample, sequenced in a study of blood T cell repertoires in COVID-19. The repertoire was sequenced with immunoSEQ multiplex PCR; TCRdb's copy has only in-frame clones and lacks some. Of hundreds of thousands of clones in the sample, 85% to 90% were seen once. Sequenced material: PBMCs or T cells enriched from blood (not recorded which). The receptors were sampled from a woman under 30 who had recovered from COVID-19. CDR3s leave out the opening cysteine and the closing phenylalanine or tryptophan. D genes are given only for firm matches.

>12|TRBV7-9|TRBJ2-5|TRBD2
ASSIRGGGETQY
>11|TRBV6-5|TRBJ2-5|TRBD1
ASRRGQGETQY
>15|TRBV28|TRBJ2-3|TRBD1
ASSLLPQGARTDTQY
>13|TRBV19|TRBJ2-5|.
ASSSREVAQETQY
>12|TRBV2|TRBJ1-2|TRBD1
ASSSDSGGYGYT
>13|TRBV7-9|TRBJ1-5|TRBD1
ASSFGGQGSQPQH
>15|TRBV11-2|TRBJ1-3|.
ASSLGQRPSSGNTIY
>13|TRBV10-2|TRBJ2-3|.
ASSESRSNTDTQY
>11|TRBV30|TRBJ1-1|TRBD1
AGTGQENTEAF
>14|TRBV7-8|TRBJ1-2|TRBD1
ASSSFRTGGNDGYT
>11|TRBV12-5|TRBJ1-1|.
ASGQGSNTEAF
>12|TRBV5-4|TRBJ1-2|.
ASSQVQLNYGYT
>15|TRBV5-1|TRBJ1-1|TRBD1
ASSGDGQGAGGLEAF
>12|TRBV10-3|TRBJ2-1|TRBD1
AISIQGQGNEQF
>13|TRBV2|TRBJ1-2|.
ASSGRLPGINGYT
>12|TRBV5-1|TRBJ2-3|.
ASSDRGSTDTQY
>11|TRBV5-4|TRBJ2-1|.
ASSPQGFDEQF
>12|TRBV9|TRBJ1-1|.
ASSVDRGRTEAF
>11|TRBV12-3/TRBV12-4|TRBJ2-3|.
ASSSLSVESQY
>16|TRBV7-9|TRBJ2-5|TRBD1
ASSANVPVTGAGETQY
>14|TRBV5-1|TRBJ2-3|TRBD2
ASTALGGGQTDTQY
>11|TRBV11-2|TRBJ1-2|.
ASSHGFIGGYT
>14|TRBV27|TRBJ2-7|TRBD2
ASSSPSGGSSYEQY
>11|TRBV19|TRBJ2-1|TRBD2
ASSGGGYNEQF
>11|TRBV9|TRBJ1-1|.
ASSVRGNTEAF
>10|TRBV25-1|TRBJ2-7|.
ASSPGMYEQY
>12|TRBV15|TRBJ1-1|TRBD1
ATSSRDSVTEAF
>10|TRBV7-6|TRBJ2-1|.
ASSSGGNEQF
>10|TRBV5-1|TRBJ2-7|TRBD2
ASSLAGGEQY
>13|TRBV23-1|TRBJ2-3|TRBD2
ASSQLAASTDTQY
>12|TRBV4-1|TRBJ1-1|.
ASSLRDWNTEAF